What follows describes a single T cell receptor beta chain. The source of the sample is a study of cytomegalovirus exposure and HLA in healthy donors. Study-wide context: T cells numbering about 179 million yielded 90 million to 140 million unique TCR beta sequences in an earlier analysis.

Primers for the PCR totalled 60 Vbeta and 13 Jbeta. Sequencing used immunoSEQ multiplex PCR; TCRdb keeps in-frame clones, though not all of them. Of around 210,000 clones in the sample, more than 60% are singletons; the top ten hold 1.7%. The sequence derives from a man aged 50 or older in good health and CMV-seronegative. The sequencing sample was made of PBMCs.

The CDR3 DNA is TGTGCCACCAGCAGAGATCAGAGGACTGACCCACTGTTTTTT. It codes for CATSRDQRTDPLFF. The chain carries TRBV15 and TRBJ1-4; D uncertain. Germline CDR1 and CDR2: LNHNV and YYDKDF (reference sequence). This CDR3 contains 14 residues. V was trimmed by 0 bases and J by 13 bases, leaving 15 bases between them.